Shown below are 27 T cell receptor beta chains from a single sample sequenced in a study of OX40 agonist ivuxolimab in advanced cancers. TCRdb keeps only in-frame clones here, not all; method: immunoSEQ multiplex PCR. The sample includes 120,000 or so clones, around 93% of them seen just once. The specimen comprised CD4+ or CD8+ T cells sorted from blood, sampled in a trial of the OX40 agonist ivuxolimab. The receptors were gathered from an adult with an advanced solid tumor such as melanoma, head and neck, liver or kidney cancer.

V gene TRBV7-6 combines with J gene TRBJ2-5; D perhaps matches TRBD1 (6 bases). Germline CDR1 SGHVS, CDR2 FNYEAQ. The CDR3 is 13 amino acids. Between the trimmed V and J ends, which lost 4 bases and 4 bases, there was a span of 10 bases. CDR3 protein: CASSYTGIETQYF. DNA of the CDR3: TGTGCCAGCAGCTATACAGGGATAGAGACCCAGTACTTC. Complete variable domain (other parts from reference TRBV7-6 and TRBJ2-5): GAGVSQSPRYKVTKRGQDVALRCDPISGHVSLYWYRQALGQGPEFLTYFNYEAQQDKSGLPNDRFSAERPEGSISTLTIQRTEQRDSAMYRCASSYTGIETQYFGPGTRLLVL.

V usage is TRBV11-2 and J usage is TRBJ2-5, with unresolved D. The CDR3 runs to 15 residues. The germline V gene encodes CDR1 SGHAT and CDR2 FQNNGV. Trimming removed 1 base at V and 2 bases at J, with 11 bases between. CDR3 sequence: CASSLVVALQETQYF. The DNA for the CDR3 is TGTGCCAGCAGCTTAGTAGTAGCACTTCAAGAGACCCAGTACTTC.

The chain carries TRBV19 and TRBJ2-1, with D possibly TRBD1 on 6 matching bases. This CDR3 is 13 amino acids long. Germline V gene lookup returns CDR1 LNHDA and CDR2 SQIVND (reference sequence). V lost 7 bases to trimming and J lost 6 bases, with 13 bases between them. CDR3 coding DNA: TGTGCCAGTAATCCGGACAGTGGCAATGAGCAGTTCTTC. Its protein product is CASNPDSGNEQFF.

V is TRBV19 and J is TRBJ1-5; 7 nucleotides line up with TRBD1. CDR1 is LNHDA, CDR2 SQIVND, per germline (reference sequence). J gave up 2 bases and V 9 bases, and 7 bases lay outside the gene matches. The CDR3 covers 14 residues. The CDR3 loop is CASRQGLGNQPQHF. CDR3 sequence (DNA): TGTGCCAGCCGACAGGGATTGGGCAATCAGCCCCAGCATTTT.

The chain has TRBV18 and TRBJ2-6, with TRBD1 matching over 8 bases. Germline assignment: CDR1 KGHSH and CDR2 LQKENI. This CDR3 is 17 amino acids long. V gave up 3 bases and J gave up 0 bases; unmatched junction bases: 4. The DNA of the CDR3 is TGTGCCAGCTCACCGACAGGGGCCTACTCTGGGGCCAACGTCCTGACTTTC. This codes for CASSPTGAYSGANVLTF.

The chain links TRBV30 to TRBJ2-1; weak D call: TRBD2 (6 bases). Germline loops: CDR1 GTSNPN, CDR2 SVGIG (reference sequence). V lost 3 bases, J lost 2 bases, and 14 bases lay in between. The length of the CDR3 is 15 residues. Here the CDR3 reads CAWSLVGGPYNEQFF. The DNA for the CDR3 is TGTGCCTGGAGCCTGGTCGGGGGACCCTACAATGAGCAGTTCTTC.

V is TRBV2 and J is TRBJ2-1; D is unclear. The CDR3 covers 12 residues. From germline, CDR1 is SNHLY and CDR2 FYNNEI. Trimming left V 7 bases short and J 4 bases short, with 8 bases between. CDR3 residues: CASTRSYNEQFF. The CDR3 DNA reads as TGTGCCAGCACCCGATCGTACAATGAGCAGTTCTTC.

This clone was seen just once. CDR3 DNA sequence: TGCGCCAGCAGCTTGAGCGGGAGCTCCTACGAGCAGTACTTC. Protein sequence: CASSLSGSSYEQYF. This sequence joins TRBV5-1 and TRBJ2-7; 8 bases agree with TRBD2. Trimming took 1 base from V and 0 from J; bases not matched to a gene: 0. Germline-derived CDR1 and CDR2 are SGHRS and YFSETQ. This CDR3 region has 14 residues.

The rearrangement joins TRBV7-2 to TRBJ1-2; D not certain. This CDR3 spans 15 amino acids. The V gene's germline CDR1 is SGHTA and CDR2 FQGNSA. V was shortened by 5 bases and J by 4 bases, with 17 bases between the two germline ends. CDR3 bases: TGTGCCAGCAGCCATTGGGATGGGCGCGTCTATGGCTACACCTTC. Its translation is CASSHWDGRVYGYTF.

This chain joins TRBV10-3 and TRBJ2-7; perhaps TRBD1 as D (6 bases). This CDR3 is 15 amino acids long. The germline V gene has CDR1 ENHRY and CDR2 SYGVKD. The V and J ends lost 2 bases and 2 bases respectively, with 13 bases between them. The CDR3, as DNA: TGTGCCATCAGTGAGGAGGGGACACCTCCCTACGAGCAGTACTTC. Its protein is CAISEEGTPPYEQYF.

The chain uses TRBV29-1 and TRBJ1-1; TRBD1 agrees at 7 bases. CDR1 SQVTM and CDR2 ANQGSEA come from the germline V gene. CDR3 length equals 10 residues. V shed 7 bases and J 11 bases; nucleotides not matched to a gene: 7. The CDR3 is CSAADREAFF. In DNA form, the CDR3 reads TGCAGCGCCGCTGACAGGGAGGCTTTCTTT.

V is TRBV4-2 and J is TRBJ2-3; D is unclear. In germline, CDR1 is LGHNA, CDR2 YNFKEQ. The CDR3 length is 16 residues. The V gene lost 2 bases and the J gene lost 4 bases, with 16 bases spanning the gap. The CDR3 loop reads CASSQLKGVSSDTQYF. For the CDR3, the DNA is TGTGCCAGCAGCCAACTAAAGGGCGTATCTTCAGATACGCAGTATTTT.

There are a few counts of this clone. The J gene is TRBJ1-2, the V gene TRBV2; 9 bases are shared with TRBD1. CDR1 and CDR2 from the germline V gene are SNHLY and FYNNEI. With 6 bases clipped from V and 7 bases from J, the junction kept 9 bases outside the gene matches. The CDR3 extends over 14 amino acids. CDR3 DNA: TGTGCCAGCAGCATCCGGGACAGGGAGTCTGGCTACACCTTC. This translates into CASSIRDRESGYTF.

The V call is TRBV7-4, the J call TRBJ1-2; 9 positions agree with TRBD1. The trim removed 7 bases at V and 8 bases at J, leaving 11 bases unmatched. The V gene's germline CDR1 is SGHVT and CDR2 SQSDAQ. This CDR3 is 14 amino acids long. CDR3 protein: CASTFGQDRGGYTF. In DNA form, the CDR3 reads TGTGCCAGCACCTTCGGGCAGGACAGGGGCGGCTACACCTTC.

The chain carries TRBV9 and TRBJ1-3; 8 bases are shared with TRBD1. From germline, CDR1 is SGDLS and CDR2 YYNGEE. This CDR3 has 15 amino acids. The ends lost 1 base at V and 8 bases at J; junction bases unmatched: 8. CDR3 residues: CASSVSPDRAYTIYF. The CDR3 DNA follows: TGTGCCAGCAGCGTATCTCCGGACAGGGCATACACCATATATTTT.

The sample holds one count of this clone. CDR3 nucleotide sequence: TGTGCCAGCAGTGATATGAGGGGGGCTAGCAATCAGCCCCAGCATTTT. It yields the protein CASSDMRGASNQPQHF. The chain couples TRBV6-1 to TRBJ1-5; a weak D match, TRBD1 (6 bases). The CDR3 consists of 16 residues. Germline lookup yields CDR1 MNHNS and CDR2 SASEGT. Trimming removed 3 bases at V and 0 bases at J, with 12 bases between.

The chain joins TRBV19 to TRBJ2-5; 14 bases match TRBD2. Germline-derived CDR1 and CDR2 are LNHDA and SQIVND (reference sequence). The CDR3 spans 16 residues. J was trimmed by 4 bases and V by 3 bases; bases with no gene match: 4. The CDR3 DNA sequence: TGTGCCAGTAGTATGGGGACTAGCGGGAGAGGAGAGACCCAGTACTTC. This translates into CASSMGTSGRGETQYF.

V and J are TRBV19 and TRBJ2-7; TRBD1 matches 7 bases. Per germline, CDR1 LNHDA and CDR2 SQIVND (reference sequence). CDR3 length equals 15 residues. Trimming cost V 5 bases and J 7 bases; bases outside gene matches: 14. CDR3 DNA sequence: TGTGCCAGTAGTCCGCGGACAGGAACTACGAGGGAGCAGTACTTC. As protein: CASSPRTGTTREQYF.

This clone was seen a few times. The chain has TRBV28 and TRBJ1-1; D is unresolved. The length of the CDR3 is 12 residues. Trimming shortened V by 2 bases and J by 3 bases, and 4 bases separated the two germline ends. Germline V CDR1 and CDR2: MDHEN, SYDVKM. The CDR3 region is CASSLTDTEAFF. The CDR3 coding sequence is TGTGCCAGCAGTTTAACGGACACTGAAGCTTTCTTT.

The chain combines TRBV5-1 with TRBJ2-2; D may be TRBD1 (6 bases). Germline-derived CDR1 and CDR2 are SGHRS and YFSETQ. Trimming removed 4 bases at V and 4 bases at J, with 17 bases between. CDR3 length equals 16 residues. This chain's CDR3 is CASSTVPGQITGELFF. DNA of the CDR3: TGCGCCAGCAGCACCGTACCGGGACAAATCACCGGGGAGCTGTTTTTT.

The gene calls are TRBV7-3 and TRBJ2-1; perhaps TRBD2 as D (7 bases). The CDR3 has 15 amino acids. CDR1 and CDR2 (germline): SGHTA, FQGTGA. The germline V and J ends were trimmed by 1 base and 6 bases, with 13 bases remaining between them. The CDR3 DNA sequence: TGTGCCAGCAGCTTAAGAGGGGGGGCCATCAATGAGCAGTTCTTC. Translation gives CASSLRGGAINEQFF.

The chain links TRBV19 to TRBJ1-5, with 7 positions matching TRBD1. The CDR3 is 15 amino acids. V gave up 1 base and J gave up 5 bases; unmatched junction bases: 5. Per the germline V gene, CDR1 is LNHDA and CDR2 is SQIVND (reference sequence). CDR3 amino acids: CASSIGTGEDQPQHF. In DNA form, the CDR3 reads TGTGCCAGTAGTATAGGTACAGGGGAGGATCAGCCCCAGCATTTT.

This rearrangement joins TRBV7-2 to TRBJ1-6; no definite D call. CDR1 SGHTA and CDR2 FQGNSA come from the germline V gene. Between the trimmed V and J ends, which lost 4 bases and 7 bases, there was a span of 8 bases. The CDR3 sequence is 13 residues long. This chain's CDR3 is CASSSSPNSPLHF. CDR3 nucleotides: TGTGCCAGCAGCTCTAGTCCCAATTCACCCCTCCACTTT.

The rearrangement links TRBV2 to TRBJ2-7; TRBD1 might be the D (6 bases). Germline values: CDR1 SNHLY, CDR2 FYNNEI. V was shortened by 6 bases and J by 2 bases, with 14 bases between the two germline ends. There are 14 residues in the CDR3. The DNA for the CDR3 is TGTGCCAGCAGATTACAGGGCCCCACCTACGAGCAGTACTTC. Its protein product is CASRLQGPTYEQYF.

In its sample, this clone was seen once. This rearrangement joins TRBV5-8 to TRBJ2-3; no clear D gene. The CDR3 runs to 11 residues. V gave up 6 bases and J gave up 2 bases, with 4 bases separating them. Looked up from germline, CDR1 is SGHTS and CDR2 is YDEGEE. This CDR3 is CASTLTDTQYF. CDR3 in DNA: TGTGCCAGCACCCTCACAGATACGCAGTATTTT.

The chain couples TRBV19 to TRBJ1-5; the D is unclear. V was clipped by 0 bases and J by 3 bases, with 9 bases between them. The CDR3 has 15 amino acids. Germline V CDR1 and CDR2: LNHDA, SQIVND (reference sequence). CDR3 region: CASSIDKGNNQPQHF. CDR3 sequence (DNA): TGTGCCAGTAGTATAGACAAAGGAAACAATCAGCCCCAGCATTTT. Drawing the rest from reference TRBV19 and TRBJ1-5, the complete variable domain is DGGITQSPKYLFRKEGQNVTLSCEQNLNHDAMYWYRQDPGQGLRLIYYSQIVNDFQKGDIAEGYSVSREKKESFPLTVTSAQKNPTAFYLCASSIDKGNNQPQHFGDGTRLSIL.

This chain connects TRBV30 to TRBJ2-7; D remains ambiguous. This CDR3 has 13 amino acids. Deletions cut 0 bases from V and 6 bases from J, with 12 bases between. Germline values: CDR1 GTSNPN, CDR2 SVGIG (reference sequence). CDR3 sequence reads: CAWSVLQFGEQYF. The CDR3, as DNA: TGTGCCTGGAGTGTCCTACAGTTCGGCGAGCAGTACTTC. Filled out from reference TRBV30 and TRBJ2-7, the complete variable domain reads SQTIHQWPATLVQPVGSPLSLECTVEGTSNPNLYWYRQAAGRGLQLLFYSVGIGQISSEVPQNLSASRPQDRQFILSSKKLLLSDSGFYLCAWSVLQFGEQYFGPGTRLTVT.